A single sample is the source of the 20 T cell receptor beta chains below, sequenced in a study of shared clonotypes between healthy human individuals. Assay used: immunoSEQ multiplex PCR; TCRdb lists only in-frame clones, some missing. The sample includes approximately 440,000 clones, approximately 80% of them seen just once. The material sequenced was PBMCs. All receptors derive from a woman aged 40-49 years in good health. Some clones in this sample may be carry-over from other donors' samples.

The chain combines TRBV9 with TRBJ1-2, with TRBD1 matching over 9 bases. The CDR3 sequence is 15 residues long. From germline, CDR1 is SGDLS and CDR2 YYNGEE. V dropped 3 bases and J dropped 8; count of bases not matched to a gene: 11. CDR3 protein: CASSARGDRAGGYTF. The CDR3, as DNA: TGTGCCAGCAGCGCCCGCGGGGACAGGGCTGGCGGCTACACCTTC. Based on the CDR3 plus reference TRBV9 and TRBJ1-2, the full variable domain is DSGVTQTPKHLITATGQRVTLRCSPRSGDLSVYWYQQSLDQGLQFLIQYYNGEERAKGNILERFSAQQFPDLHSELNLSSLELGDSALYFCASSARGDRAGGYTFGSGTRLTVV.

V usage is TRBV5-4 and J usage is TRBJ2-2; the match to TRBD2 covers 13 bases. The CDR3 has 17 residues. Germline V CDR1 and CDR2: SGHNT, YYREEE (reference sequence). V lost 5 bases, J lost 5 bases, and 9 bases stayed unmatched. For the CDR3, the DNA is TGTGCCAGCAGTGGACTAGCGGGAGTTACGGGTACCGGGGAGCTGTTTTTT. Its protein is CASSGLAGVTGTGELFF. The whole variable domain, filled in from reference TRBV5-4 and TRBJ2-2, reads ETGVTQSPTHLIKTRGQQVTLRCSSQSGHNTVSWYQQALGQGPQFIFQYYREEENGRGNFPPRFSGLQFPNYSSELNVNALELDDSALYLCASSGLAGVTGTGELFFGEGSRLTVL.

The gene calls are TRBV11-2 and TRBJ2-1, with 13 bases identical to TRBD2. The CDR3 is 15 residues long. Germline trimming cut 5 bases from V and 12 bases from J; bases unmatched to any gene: 10. CDR1 SGHAT and CDR2 FQNNGV come from the germline V gene. The CDR3 region has the DNA TGTGCCAGCAGCCCCGGGACTAGCGGGGCTCTAGGGCAGTTCTTC. It specifies CASSPGTSGALGQFF.

This clone was picked up many times. The chain has TRBV4-1 and TRBJ1-2, with D perhaps matching TRBD1 (6 bases). Trimming took 0 bases from V and 7 from J, leaving 12 bases between them. CDR1 is MGHRA, CDR2 YSYEKL, per germline. The CDR3 spans 14 residues. CDR3 loop: CASSQDGGGSGYTF. The CDR3 nucleotides read TGCGCCAGCAGCCAAGATGGGGGGGGCTCTGGCTACACCTTC.

The table lists this clone with a few counts. The V and J genes are TRBV30 and TRBJ2-2, with D hard to call. The germline V and J ends were trimmed by 1 base and 5 bases, with 8 bases remaining between them. This CDR3 region has 13 residues. The germline V gene encodes CDR1 GTSNPN and CDR2 SVGIG (reference sequence). This chain's CDR3 is CAWSAWGTGELFF. CDR3 nucleotides: TGTGCCTGGAGTGCTTGGGGTACCGGGGAGCTGTTTTTT.

The sample holds a few counts of this clone. V usage is TRBV29-1 and J usage is TRBJ2-1; D remains ambiguous. This CDR3 region has 12 residues. Germline V lookup: CDR1 SQVTM, CDR2 ANQGSEA. The CDR3 DNA is TGCACCTATACACTGGAATACAATGAGCAGTTCTTC. Its translation: CTYTLEYNEQFF.

This chain joins TRBV5-1 and TRBJ2-7; D perhaps matches TRBD2 (5 bases). Germline values: CDR1 SGHRS, CDR2 YFSETQ. The CDR3 is 14 amino acids. V gave up 2 bases and J gave up 2 bases, with 11 bases separating them. The CDR3: CASSFGVGAYEQYF. The CDR3 region has the DNA TGCGCCAGCAGCTTCGGGGTGGGAGCCTACGAGCAGTACTTC.

The chain recombines TRBV10-3 with TRBJ2-7; 12 bases agree with TRBD1. The CDR3 is 15 amino acids. Looked up from germline, CDR1 is ENHRY and CDR2 is SYGVKD. Germline trimming cut 0 bases from V and 6 bases from J; bases unmatched to any gene: 3. CDR3 bases: TGTGCCATCAGTGAGTCCGGGACAGGGGGCTCCGAGCAGTACTTC. This encodes CAISESGTGGSEQYF.

A few counts support this clone. V is TRBV28 and J is TRBJ1-3, with D unresolved. The CDR3 has 12 residues. Germline lookup yields CDR1 MDHEN and CDR2 SYDVKM. V lost 2 bases, J lost 3 bases, and 2 bases lay in between. CDR3 region: CASSLLGNTIYF. The CDR3 bases are TGTGCCAGCAGTTTACTTGGAAACACCATATATTTT.

Concerning this clone itself: This likely stems from a read error, as it lies one base from a far larger clone. The chain employs TRBV7-8 and TRBJ1-2; a weak D match, TRBD1 (5 bases). The germline CDR1 and CDR2 sequences are SGHVS and FQNEAQ. Trimming took 6 bases from V and 0 from J, leaving 17 bases between them. There are 16 residues in the CDR3. The CDR3 DNA sequence: TGTGCCAGCAGTCGAGCCGGGACGGCCTCTAACTATGGCTACACCTTC. It codes for CASSRAGTASNYGYTF. Full variable domain (missing parts from reference TRBV7-8 and TRBJ1-2): GAGVSQSPRYKVAKRGQDVALRCDPISGHVSLFWYQQALGQGPEFLTYFQNEAQLDKSGLPSDRFFAERPEGSVSTLKIQRTQQEDSAVYLCASSRAGTASNYGYTFGSGTRLTVV.

This sequence joins TRBV10-1 and TRBJ1-1, with D maybe TRBD1 (6 bases). Trimming cost V 8 bases and J 5 bases, with 15 bases left between them. This CDR3 contains 13 residues. Germline CDR1 WNHNN, CDR2 SYGVQD (reference sequence). CDR3 amino acids: CASSTGRGTEAFF. The DNA for the CDR3 is TGCGCCAGCTCCACAGGGCGCGGGACTGAAGCTTTCTTT.

As for this clone: A read error is possible here, since a much larger clone lies one base away. This sequence joins TRBV30 and TRBJ2-2, with D possibly TRBD2 on 6 matching bases. Per germline, CDR1 GTSNPN and CDR2 SVGIG (reference sequence). The CDR3 sequence is 17 residues long. DNA for the CDR3: TGTGCCTGGACGAGCTGGCGCGCGGAGTCAAACACCGGGGGGCTGTTTTTT. This translates into CAWTSWRAESNTGGLFF.

The CDR3 loop reads CASSMGRGARASTDTQYF. CDR3 DNA: TGTGCCAGCAGTATGGGACGGGGGGCGCGGGCTAGCACAGATACGCAGTATTTT. The rearrangement joins TRBV25-1 to TRBJ2-3, with D perhaps matching TRBD2 (7 bases). The V and J ends lost 5 bases and 0 bases respectively, with 21 bases between them. The V gene's germline CDR1 is MGHDK and CDR2 SYGVNS. There are 18 residues in the CDR3.

V gene TRBV27 combines with J gene TRBJ1-1; no clear D gene. Germline values: CDR1 MNHEY, CDR2 SMNVEV (reference sequence). V was shortened by 4 bases and J by 1 base, with 7 bases between the two germline ends. The length of the CDR3 is 13 residues. CDR3 sequence reads: CASSYRENTEAFF. In nucleotides, the CDR3 is TGTGCCAGCAGTTATCGCGAGAACACTGAAGCTTTCTTT.

The rearrangement joins TRBV27 to TRBJ1-5, with unresolved D. This CDR3 spans 14 amino acids. Trimming left V 6 bases short and J 2 bases short, with 11 bases between. Germline V CDR1 and CDR2: MNHEY, SMNVEV (reference sequence). This chain's CDR3 is CASRLLSGNQPQHF. The CDR3, as DNA: TGTGCCAGCAGACTCTTAAGTGGCAATCAGCCCCAGCATTTT.

The chain uses TRBV11-3 and TRBJ2-4; 9 bases are a match to TRBD1. Germline V gene lookup returns CDR1 SGHNT and CDR2 YENEEA. Losses at the gene ends were 5 bases for V and 5 bases for J; bases not matched to a gene: 4. This CDR3 is 14 amino acids long. The CDR3, as DNA: TGTGCCAGCAGCCTACAGGGGGCCCAAAACATTCAGTACTTC. Amino acids: CASSLQGAQNIQYF.

V and J are TRBV7-6 and TRBJ2-3; D unresolved. The CDR3 runs 14 residues. CDR1 and CDR2 from the germline V gene are SGHVS and FNYEAQ. Between the trimmed V and J ends, which lost 5 bases and 0 bases, there was a span of 9 bases. The CDR3 DNA reads TGTGCCAGCAGCGCCCGCCACAGCACAGATACGCAGTATTTT. This sequence encodes CASSARHSTDTQYF.

The chain joins TRBV7-9 to TRBJ2-1; 8 nucleotides line up with TRBD1. This CDR3 region has 16 residues. The J segment lost 10 bases and the V segment lost 0 bases, leaving 11 bases of the junction unmatched. Germline assignment: CDR1 SEHNR and CDR2 FQNEAQ (reference sequence). The CDR3 DNA reads as TGTGCCAGCAGCTTAGCGGCGACAGGGGAGGTCGACGAGCAGTTCTTC. This encodes CASSLAATGEVDEQFF. Looking up the rest from reference TRBV7-9 and TRBJ2-1 gives the full variable domain: DTGVSQNPRHKITKRGQNVTFRCDPISEHNRLYWYRQTLGQGPEFLTYFQNEAQLEKSRLLSDRFSAERPKGSFSTLEIQRTEQGDSAMYLCASSLAATGEVDEQFFGPGTRLTVL.

The table lists this clone with many counts. The chain has TRBV5-1 and TRBJ2-7; TRBD1 agrees at 7 bases. Trimming removed 7 bases from V and 0 bases from J; junction bases left unmatched: 7. This CDR3 contains 14 residues. Looked up from germline, CDR1 is SGHRS and CDR2 is YFSETQ. Written as DNA, the CDR3 is TGCGCCAGCTGCCCGGGACAGAACTCCTACGAGCAGTACTTC. This translates into CASCPGQNSYEQYF. Together with reference TRBV5-1 and TRBJ2-7, the CDR3 gives the full variable domain: KAGVTQTPRYLIKTRGQQVTLSCSPISGHRSVSWYQQTPGQGLQFLFEYFSETQRNKGNFPGRFSGRQFSNSRSEMNVSTLELGDSALYLCASCPGQNSYEQYFGPGTRLTVT.

In the case of this clone: It may be a read error: a sequence one base away is much more abundant. V and J are TRBV19 and TRBJ2-5; tentatively, D is TRBD2 (5 bases). Per germline, CDR1 LNHDA and CDR2 SQIVND (reference sequence). The CDR3 contains 15 residues. V gave up 3 bases and J gave up 5 bases, with 16 bases separating them. CDR3 residues: CASSINLASQETQYF. CDR3 coding DNA: TGTGCCAGTAGTATTAATTTGGCTAGCCAGGAGACCCAGTACTTC.